Listed below are T cell receptor beta chains from one sample, sequenced in a study of T cells in Graves' hyperthyroidism and ophthalmopathy. TCRdb processed the multiplex PCR reads anew with MiXCR; each CDR3 protein has one entry. This repertoire shows a few hundred thousand distinct CDR3 sequences, more than 15% found once; its top ten account for around 17%. Sequencing was done on a sample of blood. These receptors were taken from a woman between 18 and 29 years old with Graves' ophthalmopathy. The CDR3 runs from the conserved cysteine through the conserved F or W. D genes are given only for firm matches. Not every row has a clone size; where given, it reads once, few, many or a size class.

d_call	v_call	clone_size	j_call	cdr3_aa	cdr3_nt
.	TRBV12-3/TRBV12-4	.	TRBJ1-3	CASSFGQGITGNTIYF	TGTGCCAGCAGTTTTGGGCAGGGTATCACTGGAAACACCATATATTTT
.	TRBV5-1	many	TRBJ1-1	CASSLAAGGMNTEAFF	TGCGCCAGCAGCTTGGCCGCTGGGGGCATGAACACTGAAGCTTTCTTT
TRBD1	TRBV2	many	TRBJ1-6	CASSERSGGNSPLHF	TGTGCCAGCAGTGAACGTTCAGGGGGCAATTCACCCCTCCACTTT
.	TRBV7-2	many	TRBJ2-7	CASSSQGREQYF	TGTGCCAGCAGCTCACAGGGTCGCGAGCAGTACTTC
TRBD2	TRBV7-8	few	TRBJ2-7	CASSLEAGGREQYF	TGTGCCAGCAGCTTAGAGGCGGGGGGGCGTGAGCAGTACTTC
TRBD2	TRBV20-1	.	TRBJ2-7	CSARDPLAGGLSSYEQYF	TGCAGTGCTAGAGATCCACTAGCGGGGGGGTTAAGCTCCTACGAGCAGTACTTC
TRBD1	TRBV11-3	many	TRBJ1-1	CASSLDRRTEAFF	TGTGCCAGCAGCCTGGACAGGCGCACTGAAGCTTTCTTT
.	TRBV15	.	TRBJ2-1	CATSRTSLYEQFF	TGTGCCACCAGCAGAACTAGCCTCTATGAGCAGTTCTTC
TRBD1	TRBV28	many	TRBJ2-2	CASSSRTGGFTGELFF	TGTGCCAGCAGTTCCCGGACAGGGGGTTTCACCGGGGAGCTGTTTTTT
.	TRBV28	many	TRBJ2-7	CASSASVYEQYF	TGTGCCAGCAGTGCCTCAGTTTACGAGCAGTACTTC
.	TRBV25-1	.	TRBJ2-1	CASSSGQRLGHEQFF	TGTGCCAGCAGCTCAGGGCAGAGACTAGGACATGAGCAGTTCTTC
.	TRBV6-1	.	TRBJ2-7	CANSEVRRAPYYEQYF	TGTGCCAACAGTGAGGTGAGGCGGGCCCCCTACTACGAGCAGTACTTC
.	TRBV4-2	few	TRBJ2-4	CASSQTAWEAKNIQYF	TGTGCCAGCAGCCAGACCGCTTGGGAAGCCAAAAACATTCAGTACTTC
.	TRBV2	many	TRBJ1-1	CASSDAMGADTEAFF	TGTGCCAGCAGTGACGCGATGGGCGCTGACACTGAAGCTTTCTTT
.	TRBV5-5	.	TRBJ2-4	CASSLGAGAKNIQYF	TGTGCCAGCAGCTTGGGTGCAGGAGCCAAAAACATTCAGTACTTC
.	TRBV28	.	TRBJ2-2	CASSLYGGLHTGELFF	TGTGCCAGCAGTTTATACGGGGGTCTTCACACCGGGGAGCTGTTTTTT
.	TRBV4-1	many	TRBJ1-1	CASSQENARSTEAFF	TGCGCCAGCAGCCAAGAAAACGCAAGAAGCACTGAAGCTTTCTTT
.	TRBV29-1	.	TRBJ2-1	CSVDNEGYNEQFF	TGCAGCGTTGATAATGAGGGATACAATGAGCAGTTCTTC